Following are 8 T cell receptor beta chains from one sample sequenced in a study of blood T cell repertoires in COVID-19. Profiled with immunoSEQ multiplex PCR; TCRdb holds only in-frame clones, not every one. The table includes roughly 400,000 clones, about 88% detected once. The sequenced material came from PBMCs or T cells enriched from blood (not recorded which). Source of these receptors: a woman between 18 and 29 years old who had been exposed to COVID-19.

In this sample, this clone turned up a few times. The sample has other DNA sequences that encode this CDR3 too. The chain joins TRBV20-1 to TRBJ2-7; 7 bases map to TRBD2. Looked up from germline, CDR1 is DFQATT and CDR2 is SNEGSKA (reference sequence). The J segment lost 4 bases and the V segment lost 5 bases, leaving 2 bases of the junction unmatched. The CDR3 totals 11 residues. The CDR3 here is CSAGRGYEQYF. In DNA form, the CDR3 reads TGCAGTGCTGGGCGGGGGTACGAGCAGTACTTC.

The J gene is TRBJ2-5, the V gene TRBV5-5; 7 bases line up with TRBD1. V trimming: 3 bases; J trimming: 5 bases; junction bases outside the gene matches: 13. This CDR3 region has 16 residues. Germline CDR1 SGHKS, CDR2 YYEKEE (reference sequence). The CDR3 protein is CASSCVSSGGTETQYF. CDR3 bases: TGTGCCAGCAGCTGTGTCTCCTCAGGGGGAACGGAGACCCAGTACTTC. Combining the CDR3 with reference TRBV5-5 and TRBJ2-5 gives the whole variable domain DAGVTQSPTHLIKTRGQQVTLRCSPISGHKSVSWYQQVLGQGPQFIFQYYEKEERGRGNFPDRFSARQFPNYSSELNVNALLLGDSALYLCASSCVSSGGTETQYFGPGTRLLVL.

The chain combines TRBV7-2 with TRBJ2-5; the match to TRBD1 covers 10 bases. V shed 5 bases, J shed 5 bases, and the junction held 5 bases outside the gene matches. The V gene's germline CDR1 is SGHTA and CDR2 FQGNSA. CDR3 length: 14 amino acids. The CDR3 here is CASSKDRGRETQYF. Here the CDR3 DNA reads TGTGCCAGCAGCAAAGACAGGGGGCGGGAGACCCAGTACTTC.

The J gene is TRBJ2-7, the V gene TRBV5-6; TRBD1 aligns across 8 bases. With V trimmed by 4 bases and J by 3 bases, 3 bases remained unmatched. The CDR3 totals 13 residues. Per germline, CDR1 SGHDT and CDR2 YYEEEE. CDR3 protein: CASSRDRYYEQYF. Here the CDR3 DNA reads TGTGCCAGCAGCAGGGACAGGTACTACGAGCAGTACTTC.

Concerning this clone: Other DNA variants within this sample encode the same CDR3. The chain carries TRBV7-2 and TRBJ1-6, with D possibly being TRBD1 (5 bases). The germline V gene encodes CDR1 SGHTA and CDR2 FQGNSA. The CDR3 loop spans 15 amino acids. V lost 3 bases, J lost 4 bases, and 10 bases lay in between. The CDR3 reads CASSLGGSYNSPLHF. CDR3 nucleotide sequence: TGTGCCAGCAGCTTGGGGGGGTCATATAATTCACCCCTCCACTTT.

The rearrangement links TRBV13 to TRBJ2-3; D ambiguous. This CDR3 contains 12 residues. Germline V gene sequence: CDR1 PRHDT, CDR2 FYEKMQ (reference sequence). The ends were cut back, 5 bases at V and 0 bases at J, with 3 bases in the middle. CDR3 region: CASSPSTDTQYF. In DNA, the CDR3 is TGTGCCAGCAGCCCAAGCACAGATACGCAGTATTTT.

The rearrangement joins TRBV29-1 to TRBJ1-4; D gene uncertain. V gave up 2 bases and J gave up 3 bases, with 7 bases separating them. Germline CDR1 SQVTM, CDR2 ANQGSEA. This CDR3 comprises 13 residues. CDR3 in amino acids: CSVEKTANEKLFF. CDR3 sequence (DNA): TGCAGCGTTGAAAAAACAGCTAATGAAAAACTGTTTTTT.

The chain links TRBV9 to TRBJ2-7, with 7 bases fitting TRBD1. Germline CDR1 and CDR2: SGDLS and YYNGEE. This CDR3 contains 16 residues. V gave up 2 bases and J gave up 3 bases; unmatched junction bases: 11. CDR3: CASSVGPGQKNYEQYF. As DNA, the CDR3 is TGTGCCAGCAGCGTGGGCCCGGGACAGAAGAACTACGAGCAGTACTTC. Based on the CDR3 plus reference TRBV9 and TRBJ2-7, the full variable domain is DSGVTQTPKHLITATGQRVTLRCSPRSGDLSVYWYQQSLDQGLQFLIQYYNGEERAKGNILERFSAQQFPDLHSELNLSSLELGDSALYFCASSVGPGQKNYEQYFGPGTRLTVT.